These 32 T cell receptor beta chains were all obtained from the same sample, sequenced in a study of blood T cells in healthy people across ages. Primed by a sample-barcoded 5' primer and a J-beta primer mix, a second PCR proceeded for roughly 6 to 12 cycles. TCRdb itself ran the 5' RACE reads through MiXCR, one entry per CDR3 protein. The data show some 760,000 distinct CDR3 sequences, 25% seen once. Separately, the same data were catalogued under a study of T cells of mothers and their children.

Specimen: blood. The receptors originated from a boy younger than 18 in good health.

The chain recombines TRBV19 with TRBJ1-1; 7 bases match TRBD1. J lost 5 bases, V lost 5 bases, and 11 bases had no gene match. The CDR3 is 15 residues long. Germline V lookup: CDR1 LNHDA, CDR2 SQIVND (reference sequence). DNA for the CDR3: TGTGCCAGTAGTCCTCGACAGGGAATGGGGACTGAAGCTTTCTTT. This gives the protein CASSPRQGMGTEAFF.

This chain links TRBV19 with TRBJ2-1, with TRBD2 matching 8 bases. The J segment lost 2 bases and the V segment lost 3 bases, leaving 6 bases of the junction unmatched. The V gene's germline CDR1 is LNHDA and CDR2 SQIVND (reference sequence). The CDR3 runs to 16 residues. The CDR3 spells CASSILAGGAYNEQFF. CDR3 in DNA: TGTGCCAGTAGTATTCTCGCGGGAGGCGCCTACAATGAGCAGTTCTTC.

This clonotype was counted only a few times. The CDR3 region has the DNA TGCGCCAGCAGCCAAGTCCGAGGGGCTTCTTACCCCACAGATACGCAGTATTTT. Residues: CASSQVRGASYPTDTQYF. This chain uses TRBV4-3 with TRBJ2-3, with D perhaps given as TRBD1 or TRBD2 (5 bases each). This CDR3 region has 18 residues. Trimming removed 1 base at V and 2 bases at J, with 19 bases between. In germline, CDR1 is LGHNA, CDR2 YSLEER.

This chain uses TRBV9 with TRBJ1-2; TRBD1 might be the D (5 bases). The CDR3 is 13 amino acids. The germline V gene has CDR1 SGDLS and CDR2 YYNGEE. The ends were cut back, 0 bases at V and 3 bases at J, with 6 bases in the middle. For the CDR3, the DNA is TGTGCCAGCAGCGTAGAACAGGACTATGGCTACACCTTC. Its protein product is CASSVEQDYGYTF.

This clonotype was seen only a few times. The rearrangement links TRBV7-3 to TRBJ2-1, with D possibly being TRBD2 (6 bases). This CDR3 has 18 residues. Trimming took off 3 bases at V and 5 bases at J, with 23 bases between the two ends. The V gene's germline CDR1 is SGHTA and CDR2 FQGTGA. The chain's CDR3 is CASSFRVSGVLPDNEQFF. In DNA form, the CDR3 reads TGTGCCAGCAGCTTTCGGGTATCGGGAGTACTCCCTGACAATGAGCAGTTCTTC. Using reference TRBV7-3 and TRBJ2-1 for the parts outside the CDR3, the full variable domain is GAGVSQTPSNKVTEKGKYVELRCDPISGHTALYWYRQSLGQGPEFLIYFQGTGAADDSGLPNDRFFAVRPEGSVSTLKIQRTERGDSAVYLCASSFRVSGVLPDNEQFFGPGTRLTVL.

The chain uses TRBV9 and TRBJ2-3; tentative D call: TRBD2 (6 bases). CDR1 is SGDLS and CDR2 is YYNGEE in the germline V gene. Trimming stripped 7 bases from V and 0 bases from J, with 18 bases between. The CDR3 is made up of 16 amino acids. CDR3 sequence: CASDTSPGTSTDTQYF. Here the CDR3 DNA reads TGTGCCAGCGACACCTCCCCAGGGACTAGCACAGATACGCAGTATTTT. Filled out from reference TRBV9 and TRBJ2-3, the complete variable domain reads DSGVTQTPKHLITATGQRVTLRCSPRSGDLSVYWYQQSLDQGLQFLIQYYNGEERAKGNILERFSAQQFPDLHSELNLSSLELGDSALYFCASDTSPGTSTDTQYFGPGTRLTVL.

The chain employs TRBV5-1 and TRBJ2-5; D is perhaps TRBD1 (5 bases). V shed 0 bases and J shed 2 bases, with 11 bases lying between them. This CDR3 contains 15 residues. Per germline, CDR1 SGHRS and CDR2 YFSETQ. The CDR3 region is CASSLEGEGQETQYF. In nucleotides, the CDR3 is TGCGCCAGCAGCTTGGAAGGGGAAGGGCAAGAGACCCAGTACTTC.

This clonotype has only a few counts. The gene calls are TRBV3-1 and TRBJ2-5; tentative D call: TRBD1 (6 bases). The J call is uncertain, as TRBJ2-1 better fits the DNA end. Germline CDR1 is LGHDT and CDR2 is YNNKEL (reference sequence). There are 15 residues in the CDR3. The CDR3 spells CASSQVWTATDEQFF. DNA for the CDR3: TGTGCCAGCAGCCAAGTCTGGACAGCCACGGATGAGCAGTTCTTC.

V is TRBV15 and J is TRBJ1-3, with D uncertain. Germline V gene sequence: CDR1 LNHNV, CDR2 YYDKDF (reference sequence). The CDR3 runs to 15 residues. V lost 5 bases and J lost 1, with 12 bases in between. CDR3 in amino acids: CATSPLLVSGNTIYF. The CDR3 DNA follows: TGTGCCACCAGCCCCCTGTTGGTTTCTGGAAACACCATATATTTT.

This sequence joins TRBV11-3 and TRBJ1-3; 10 bases match TRBD1. Germline assignment: CDR1 SGHNT and CDR2 YENEEA. The CDR3 extends over 15 amino acids. With V trimmed by 5 bases and J by 7 bases, 8 bases remained unmatched. The CDR3 nucleotides are TGTGCCAGCAGCACCCGCCGGGACAGGGGCAACACCATATATTTT. Translation: CASSTRRDRGNTIYF.

The chain joins TRBV7-8 to TRBJ2-7; maybe TRBD2 (6 bases). The J call is in doubt because the DNA end fits TRBJ2-5 better. From germline, CDR1 is SGHVS and CDR2 FQNEAQ. CDR3 length equals 15 residues. The CDR3, as DNA: TGTGCCAGCAGCTTTGGTAGCGGACCGGTGGAGACCCAGTACTTC. It specifies CASSFGSGPVETQYF.

The V and J genes are TRBV12-3 or TRBV12-4 and TRBJ1-3; D gene unclear. The CDR3 spans 12 residues. V was clipped by 2 bases and J by 8 bases, with 7 bases between them. The CDR3 spells CASSLYRDTIYF. In nucleotides, the CDR3 is TGTGCCAGCAGTTTATATAGGGACACCATATATTTT.

The chain is built from TRBV12-3 or TRBV12-4 and TRBJ2-2; D unresolved. The CDR3 is made up of 15 amino acids. Trimming pared 3 bases from V and 0 bases from J, leaving 8 bases between. Here the CDR3 DNA reads TGTGCCAGCAGTTTGGTCAGTCCGAACACCGGGGAGCTGTTTTTT. It translates to CASSLVSPNTGELFF.

About this clonotype: Lacking the conserved final phenylalanine or tryptophan, this CDR3 likely reflects a read error. The chain uses TRBV10-3 and TRBJ2-5, with D possibly TRBD1 on 6 matching bases. The J call may be wrong; the DNA end is better matched by TRBJ2-1. The germline CDR1 and CDR2 sequences are ENHRY and SYGVKD. The CDR3 has 16 residues. The CDR3 nucleotides read TGTGCCATCAGCCTGGGAACAGGGAAAGCCTACAATGAGCAGTTCCTC. As protein: CAISLGTGKAYNEQFL.

CDR3: CAISAPSGPSTDTQYF. CDR3 nucleotide sequence: TGTGCCATCAGTGCCCCTAGCGGACCTAGCACAGATACGCAGTATTTT. The chain employs TRBV10-3 and TRBJ2-3, with TRBD2 matching 7 bases. V dropped 4 bases and J dropped 0; count of bases not matched to a gene: 7. CDR1 and CDR2 from the germline V gene are ENHRY and SYGVKD. CDR3 length equals 16 residues.

This rearrangement joins TRBV12-3 or TRBV12-4 to TRBJ2-5; D call uncertain. CDR3 length: 14 residues. Deletions cut 5 bases from V and 5 bases from J, with 15 bases between. The CDR3, as DNA: TGTGCCAGCAGTCCTCCGGCGGTCCTGGAGACCCAGTACTTC. Protein sequence: CASSPPAVLETQYF.

This chain joins TRBV12-3 or TRBV12-4 and TRBJ1-1; no reliable D call. The V and J ends lost 3 bases and 4 bases respectively, with 9 bases between them. The CDR3 length is 13 residues. CDR3 sequence (DNA): TGTGCCAGCAGTTTGGCGGGTACCACTGAAGCTTTCTTT. Translated, it gives CASSLAGTTEAFF.

This clonotype was recorded a few times. The rearrangement links TRBV6-5 to TRBJ2-7; 10 positions agree with TRBD2. The J segment lost 7 bases and the V segment lost 6 bases, leaving 9 bases of the junction unmatched. The CDR3 runs 14 residues. Germline values: CDR1 MNHEY, CDR2 SVGAGI. The DNA of the CDR3 is TGTGCCAGCAGGGCTAGCGGGAGCTCGGGGGAGCAGTACTTC. As protein: CASRASGSSGEQYF.

The chain uses TRBV3-1 and TRBJ2-5, with 12 bases fitting TRBD2. This CDR3 is built from 16 residues. Germline V CDR1 and CDR2: LGHDT, YNNKEL (reference sequence). Losses at the gene ends were 9 bases for V and 2 bases for J; bases not matched to a gene: 10. Written as DNA, the CDR3 is TGTGCCAGTTCAAGTCTAGCGGGAGGGTTTCAAGAGACCCAGTACTTC. Its translation: CASSSLAGGFQETQYF.

This sequence joins TRBV9 and TRBJ2-7; D is perhaps TRBD1 (5 bases). This CDR3 spans 13 amino acids. V was pared by 5 bases and J by 3 bases, with 12 bases between. The germline V gene encodes CDR1 SGDLS and CDR2 YYNGEE. CDR3 amino acids: CASSGAGFYEQYF. Here the CDR3 DNA reads TGTGCCAGCAGTGGTGCAGGGTTCTACGAGCAGTACTTC.

V usage is TRBV28 and J usage is TRBJ2-6; D gene uncertain. The V end was cut by 5 bases, the J end by 0 bases, with 5 bases between. Looked up from germline, CDR1 is MDHEN and CDR2 is SYDVKM. The length of the CDR3 is 14 residues. CDR3 in DNA: TGTGCCAGCAGTCAGGCCTCTGGGGCCAACGTCCTGACTTTC. Translation gives CASSQASGANVLTF. Variable domain in full (rest from reference TRBV28 and TRBJ2-6): DVKVTQSSRYLVKRTGEKVFLECVQDMDHENMFWYRQDPGLGLRLIYFSYDVKMKEKGDIPEGYSVSREKKERFSLILESASTNQTSMYLCASSQASGANVLTFGAGSRLTVL.

This clonotype has a handful of counts. The chain recombines TRBV4-2 with TRBJ2-5; 9 positions match TRBD1. The germline CDR1 and CDR2 sequences are LGHNA and YNFKEQ. V was clipped by 4 bases and J by 5 bases; unmatched bases: 11. CDR3 length: 16 amino acids. In DNA, the CDR3 is TGTGCCAGCAGCCTCGAGTCGGGACAGGGCTTGGAGACCCAGTACTTC. Its protein is CASSLESGQGLETQYF.

The rearrangement links TRBV29-1 to TRBJ2-7, with TRBD2 as a possible D gene (6 bases). CDR1 is SQVTM, CDR2 ANQGSEA, per germline. This CDR3 region has 14 residues. V was shortened by 1 base and J by 5 bases, with 15 bases between the two germline ends. CDR3 bases: TGCAGCGTTGAAGTGGGACTTGGTCAAAACGAGCAGTACTTC. Translation: CSVEVGLGQNEQYF.

The chain links TRBV20-1 to TRBJ2-1; TRBD2 matches 7 bases. This CDR3 has 15 residues. From germline, CDR1 is DFQATT and CDR2 SNEGSKA (reference sequence). V shed 8 bases and J 0 bases; nucleotides not matched to a gene: 10. Here the CDR3 DNA reads TGCAGTACTCAATCTAGCGGCAGCTCCTACAATGAGCAGTTCTTC. Its protein product is CSTQSSGSSYNEQFF.

The DNA of the CDR3 is TGCGCCAGCAGAAGGACAGGCCAATCAATCCATAATTCACCCCTCCACTTT. This translates into CASRRTGQSIHNSPLHF. This chain connects TRBV5-1 to TRBJ1-6, with 7 bases fitting TRBD1. The CDR3 contains 17 residues. CDR1 is SGHRS, CDR2 YFSETQ, per germline. V shed 5 bases and J 5 bases; nucleotides not matched to a gene: 13.

V usage is TRBV9 and J usage is TRBJ2-5, with 7 bases identical to TRBD2. Near its end, the DNA agrees better with TRBJ2-1, so the J call may be wrong. Germline V gene data show CDR1 as SGDLS and CDR2 as YYNGEE. The length of the CDR3 is 16 residues. DNA for the CDR3: TGTGCCAGCAGCGTAGCTTTGGCTAGCGGATACAATGAGCAGTTCTTC. Translating gives CASSVALASGYNEQFF.

The CDR3: CASKRDRDIYEQYF. As DNA, the CDR3 is TGCGCCAGTAAGCGGGACAGGGATATCTACGAGCAGTACTTC. J is TRBJ2-7 and V is TRBV5-1; 9 nucleotides align to TRBD1. In germline, CDR1 is SGHRS, CDR2 YFSETQ. The CDR3 is 14 residues long. J was trimmed by 3 bases and V by 8 bases; bases with no gene match: 9.

The chain has TRBV7-3 and TRBJ1-2; 8 bases are a match to TRBD1. V dropped 5 bases and J dropped 4; count of bases not matched to a gene: 9. The CDR3 has 15 amino acids. Germline values: CDR1 SGHTA, CDR2 FQGTGA. This chain's CDR3 is CASSPTGTGLYGYTF. The CDR3 DNA sequence: TGTGCCAGCAGCCCTACCGGGACAGGCCTCTATGGCTACACCTTC.

The chain's CDR3 is CASSLAWGSSYEQYF. CDR3 sequence (DNA): TGTGCCAGCAGCTTGGCATGGGGGAGCTCCTACGAGCAGTACTTC. The chain has TRBV5-5 and TRBJ2-5, with D possibly called TRBD1 or TRBD2 (5 bases each). The closer fit of TRBJ2-7 to the DNA end suggests the J call may be wrong. The germline CDR1 and CDR2 sequences are SGHKS and YYEKEE (reference sequence). The CDR3 sequence is 15 residues long.

The chain uses TRBV7-2 and TRBJ2-5; the D is unclear. The germline V gene has CDR1 SGHTA and CDR2 FQGNSA. Trimming took 3 bases from V and 5 from J, leaving 13 bases between them. The CDR3 extends over 14 amino acids. The CDR3 loop reads CASSFLTRPETQYF. The CDR3 DNA reads TGTGCCAGCAGCTTCCTAACCCGTCCGGAGACCCAGTACTTC.

The chain carries TRBV7-2 and TRBJ2-5; D remains unclear. The CDR3 consists of 15 residues. Germline V gives CDR1 SGHTA, CDR2 FQGNSA. Trimming shortened V by 3 bases and J by 5 bases, and 16 bases separated the two germline ends. In DNA form, the CDR3 reads TGTGCCAGCAGCTTGGGCTTCAACGGGCGGGAGACCCAGTACTTC. It encodes CASSLGFNGRETQYF.

The rearrangement joins TRBV3-1 to TRBJ2-1, with TRBD1 identical over 10 bases. CDR1 is LGHDT and CDR2 is YNNKEL in the germline V gene (reference sequence). Trimming removed 3 bases from V and 7 bases from J; junction bases left unmatched: 6. The CDR3 loop spans 15 amino acids. The CDR3 protein is CASSHIDRGPNEQFF. The CDR3 bases are TGTGCCAGCAGCCATATCGACAGGGGGCCTAATGAGCAGTTCTTC.